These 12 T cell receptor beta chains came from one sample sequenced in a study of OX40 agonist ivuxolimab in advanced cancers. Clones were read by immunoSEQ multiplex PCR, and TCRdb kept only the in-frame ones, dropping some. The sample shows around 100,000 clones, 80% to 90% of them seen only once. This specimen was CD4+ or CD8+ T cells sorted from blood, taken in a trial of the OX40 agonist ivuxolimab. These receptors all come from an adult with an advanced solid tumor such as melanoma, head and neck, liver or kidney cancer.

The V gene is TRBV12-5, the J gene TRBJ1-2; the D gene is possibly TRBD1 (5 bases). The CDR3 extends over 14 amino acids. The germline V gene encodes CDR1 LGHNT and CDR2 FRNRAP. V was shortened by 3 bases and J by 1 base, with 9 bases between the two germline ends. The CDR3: CASGLDSFNYGYTF. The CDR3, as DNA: TGTGCTAGTGGTTTAGACAGTTTTAACTATGGCTACACCTTC.

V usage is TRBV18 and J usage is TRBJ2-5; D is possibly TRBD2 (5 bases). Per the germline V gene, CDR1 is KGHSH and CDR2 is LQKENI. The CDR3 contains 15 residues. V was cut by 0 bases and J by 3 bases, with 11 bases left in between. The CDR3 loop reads CASSPPDSLKETQYF. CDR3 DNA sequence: TGTGCCAGCTCACCACCGGACTCCCTTAAAGAGACCCAGTACTTC.

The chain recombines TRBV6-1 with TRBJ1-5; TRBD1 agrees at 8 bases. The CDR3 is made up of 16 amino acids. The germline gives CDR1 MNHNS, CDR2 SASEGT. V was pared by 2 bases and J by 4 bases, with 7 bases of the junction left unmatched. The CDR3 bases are TGTGCCAGCAGTGAACACAGGGGGGTTAATAATCAGCCCCAGCATTTT. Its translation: CASSEHRGVNNQPQHF.

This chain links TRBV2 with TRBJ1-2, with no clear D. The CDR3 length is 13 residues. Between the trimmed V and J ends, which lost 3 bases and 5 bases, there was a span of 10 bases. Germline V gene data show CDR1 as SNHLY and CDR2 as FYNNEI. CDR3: CASSEAGSYGYTF. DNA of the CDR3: TGTGCCAGCAGTGAGGCAGGATCGTATGGCTACACCTTC. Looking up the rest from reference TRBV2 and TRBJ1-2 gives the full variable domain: EPEVTQTPSHQVTQMGQEVILRCVPISNHLYFYWYRQILGQKVEFLVSFYNNEISEKSEIFDDQFSVERPDGSNFTLKIRSTKLEDSAMYFCASSEAGSYGYTFGSGTRLTVV.

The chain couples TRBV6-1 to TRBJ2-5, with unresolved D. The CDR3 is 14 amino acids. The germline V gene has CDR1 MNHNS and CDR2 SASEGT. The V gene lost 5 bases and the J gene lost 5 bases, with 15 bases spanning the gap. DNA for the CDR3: TGTGCCAGCAGTTCGGGCCTTTTTGGGGAGACCCAGTACTTC. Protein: CASSSGLFGETQYF.

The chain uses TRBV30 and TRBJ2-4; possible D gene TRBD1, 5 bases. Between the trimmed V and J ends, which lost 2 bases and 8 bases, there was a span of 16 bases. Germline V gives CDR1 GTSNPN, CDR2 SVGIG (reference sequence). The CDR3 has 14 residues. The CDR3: CAWSKQAIGDIQYF. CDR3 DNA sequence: TGTGCCTGGAGTAAACAGGCAATTGGGGACATTCAGTACTTC.

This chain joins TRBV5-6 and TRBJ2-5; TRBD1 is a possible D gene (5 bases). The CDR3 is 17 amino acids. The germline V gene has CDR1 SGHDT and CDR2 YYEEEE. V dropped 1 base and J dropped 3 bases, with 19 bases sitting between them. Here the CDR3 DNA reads TGTGCCAGCAGCTTGAAATTTCGGACAATTGACAAAGAGACCCAGTACTTC. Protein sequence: CASSLKFRTIDKETQYF.

The CDR3 here is CASSLVTGGLDEQYF. In nucleotides, the CDR3 is TGTGCCAGCAGCTTAGTTACGGGGGGGCTGGACGAGCAGTACTTC. V gene TRBV7-6 combines with J gene TRBJ2-5, with 8 bases that match TRBD2. The J call may be incorrect, as the DNA end agrees better with TRBJ2-7. Per the germline V gene, CDR1 is SGHVS and CDR2 is FNYEAQ. The CDR3 sequence is 15 residues long.

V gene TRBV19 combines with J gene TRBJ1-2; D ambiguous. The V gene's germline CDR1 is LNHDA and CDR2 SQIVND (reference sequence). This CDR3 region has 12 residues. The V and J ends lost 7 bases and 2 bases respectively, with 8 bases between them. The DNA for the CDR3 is TGTGCCAGTAAGAGCGGAAACTATGGCTACACCTTC. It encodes CASKSGNYGYTF.

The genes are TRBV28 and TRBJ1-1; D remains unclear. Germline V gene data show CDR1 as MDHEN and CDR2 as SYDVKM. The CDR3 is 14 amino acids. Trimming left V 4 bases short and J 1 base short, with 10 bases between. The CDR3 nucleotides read TGTGCCAGCAGTTATAGTACCTCGAACACTGAAGCTTTCTTT. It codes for CASSYSTSNTEAFF.

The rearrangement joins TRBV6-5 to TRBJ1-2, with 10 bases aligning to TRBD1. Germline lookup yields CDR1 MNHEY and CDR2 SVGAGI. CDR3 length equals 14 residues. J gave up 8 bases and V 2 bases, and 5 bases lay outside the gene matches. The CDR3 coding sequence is TGTGCCAGCAGTTACGACAGGGGGCTTGGGGGCTACACCTTC. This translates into CASSYDRGLGGYTF.

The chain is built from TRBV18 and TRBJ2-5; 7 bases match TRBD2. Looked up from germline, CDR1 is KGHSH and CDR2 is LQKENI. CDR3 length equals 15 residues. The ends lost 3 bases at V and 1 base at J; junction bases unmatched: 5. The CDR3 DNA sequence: TGTGCCAGCTCACCCCGGACTAGTGGCCAAGAGACCCAGTACTTC. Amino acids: CASSPRTSGQETQYF.